The clone carrying this T cell receptor beta chain is a singleton in its sample. Its specificity is not known. The CDR3 sequence is 14 residues long. Germline V gene lookup returns CDR1 MDHEN and CDR2 SYDVKM. V dropped 7 bases and J dropped 4 bases, with 16 bases sitting between them. The source of the sample is a study of OX40 agonist ivuxolimab in advanced cancers. In the study overall: Patients undergoing dose escalation presented with hepatocellular carcinoma, melanoma, renal cell or head and neck cancer. Males comprised approximately 81% of the group, whose mean age was approximately 60 years (range roughly 23 to 90). Study outcomes and limitations: Among the least clonally expanded were partial responders at 0.1-3.0 mg/kg.

Sequencing used immunoSEQ multiplex PCR; TCRdb keeps in-frame clones, though not all of them. The table includes roughly 68,000 clones, roughly 84% detected once. V usage is TRBV28 and J usage is TRBJ1-2, with D maybe TRBD1 (5 bases). Sequences were derived from CD4+ or CD8+ T cells sorted from blood, sampled in a trial of the OX40 agonist ivuxolimab. The receptor was derived from an adult with an advanced solid tumor such as melanoma, head and neck, liver or kidney cancer. As DNA, the CDR3 is TGTGCCAGCATTCTTCGGGACGGATTCTATGGCTACACCTTC. Translating gives CASILRDGFYGYTF.